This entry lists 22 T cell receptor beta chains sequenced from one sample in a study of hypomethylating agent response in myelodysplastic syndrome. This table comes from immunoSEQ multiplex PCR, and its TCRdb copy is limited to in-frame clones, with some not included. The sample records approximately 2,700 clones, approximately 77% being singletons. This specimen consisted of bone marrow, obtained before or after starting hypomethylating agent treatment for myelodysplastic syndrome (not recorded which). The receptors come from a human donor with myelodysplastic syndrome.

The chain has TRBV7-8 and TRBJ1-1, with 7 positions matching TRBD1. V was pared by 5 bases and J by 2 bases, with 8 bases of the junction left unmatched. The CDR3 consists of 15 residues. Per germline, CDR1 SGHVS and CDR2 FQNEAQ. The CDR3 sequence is CASSPSRQGNTEAFF. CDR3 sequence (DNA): TGTGCCAGCAGCCCTAGCCGACAGGGAAACACTGAAGCTTTCTTT.

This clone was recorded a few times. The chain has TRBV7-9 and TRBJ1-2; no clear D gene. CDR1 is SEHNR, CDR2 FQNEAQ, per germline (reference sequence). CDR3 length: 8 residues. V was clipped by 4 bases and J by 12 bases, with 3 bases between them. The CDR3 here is CASSSDTF. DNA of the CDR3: TGTGCCAGCAGCTCGGACACCTTC.

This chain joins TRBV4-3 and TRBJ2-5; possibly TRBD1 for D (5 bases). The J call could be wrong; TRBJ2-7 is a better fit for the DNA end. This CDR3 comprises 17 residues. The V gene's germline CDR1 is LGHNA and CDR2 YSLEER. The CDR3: CASSQELGQGSSYEQYF. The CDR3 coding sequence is TGCGCCAGCAGCCAAGAGTTGGGGCAGGGTAGCTCCTACGAGCAGTACTTC.

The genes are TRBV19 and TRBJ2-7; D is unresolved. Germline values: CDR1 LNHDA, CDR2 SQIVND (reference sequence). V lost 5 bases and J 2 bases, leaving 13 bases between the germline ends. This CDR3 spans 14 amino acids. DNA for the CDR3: TGTGCCAGTAGTCCTTACCCAACACCCTACGAGCAGTACTTC. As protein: CASSPYPTPYEQYF.

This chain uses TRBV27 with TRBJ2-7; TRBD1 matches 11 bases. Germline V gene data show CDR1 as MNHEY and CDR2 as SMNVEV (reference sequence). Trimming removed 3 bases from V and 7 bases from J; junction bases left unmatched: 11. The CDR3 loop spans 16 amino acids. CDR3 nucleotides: TGTGCCAGCAGTTTTATCCCCGGGACAGGGGGGGGTGAGCAGTACTTC. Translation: CASSFIPGTGGGEQYF.

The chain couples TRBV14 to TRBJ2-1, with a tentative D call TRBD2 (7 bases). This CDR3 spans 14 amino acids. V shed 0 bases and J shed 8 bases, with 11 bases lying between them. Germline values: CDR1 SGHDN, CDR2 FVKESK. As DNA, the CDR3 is TGTGCCAGCAGCCAAGACTGGGGGGGCCATGAGCAGTTCTTC. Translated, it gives CASSQDWGGHEQFF.

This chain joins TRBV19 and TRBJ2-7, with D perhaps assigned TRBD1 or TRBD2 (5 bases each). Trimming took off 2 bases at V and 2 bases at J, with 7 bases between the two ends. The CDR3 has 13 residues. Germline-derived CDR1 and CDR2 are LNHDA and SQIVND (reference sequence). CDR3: CASSISGPYEQYF. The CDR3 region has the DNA TGTGCCAGTAGTATATCGGGACCCTACGAGCAGTACTTC.

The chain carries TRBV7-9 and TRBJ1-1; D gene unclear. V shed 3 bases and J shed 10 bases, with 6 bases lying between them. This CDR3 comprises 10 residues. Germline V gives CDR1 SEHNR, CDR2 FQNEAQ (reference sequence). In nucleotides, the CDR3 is TGTGCCAGCAGCTTGCAAAGAGCTTTCTTT. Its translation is CASSLQRAFF. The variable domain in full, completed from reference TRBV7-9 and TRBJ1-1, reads DTGVSQNPRHKITKRGQNVTFRCDPISEHNRLYWYRQTLGQGPEFLTYFQNEAQLEKSRLLSDRFSAERPKGSFSTLEIQRTEQGDSAMYLCASSLQRAFFGQGTRLTVV.

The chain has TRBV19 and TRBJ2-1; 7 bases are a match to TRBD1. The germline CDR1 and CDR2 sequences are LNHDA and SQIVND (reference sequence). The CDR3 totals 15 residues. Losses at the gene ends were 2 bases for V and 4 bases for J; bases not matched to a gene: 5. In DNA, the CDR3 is TGTGCCAGTAGTATATACGGGACAGATTACAATGAGCAGTTCTTC. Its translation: CASSIYGTDYNEQFF.

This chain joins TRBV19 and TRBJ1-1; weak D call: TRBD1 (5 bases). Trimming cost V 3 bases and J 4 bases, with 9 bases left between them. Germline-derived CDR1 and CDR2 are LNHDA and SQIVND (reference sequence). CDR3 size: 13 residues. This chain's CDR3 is CASSMRGFTEAFF. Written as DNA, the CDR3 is TGTGCCAGTAGTATGAGGGGATTCACTGAAGCTTTCTTT.

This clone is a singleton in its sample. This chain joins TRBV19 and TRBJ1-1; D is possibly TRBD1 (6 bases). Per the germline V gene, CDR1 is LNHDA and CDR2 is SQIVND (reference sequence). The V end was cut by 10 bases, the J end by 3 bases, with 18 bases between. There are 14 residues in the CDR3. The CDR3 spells CATKQGYGDTEAFF. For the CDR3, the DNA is TGTGCCACAAAACAGGGATATGGTGACACTGAAGCTTTCTTT.

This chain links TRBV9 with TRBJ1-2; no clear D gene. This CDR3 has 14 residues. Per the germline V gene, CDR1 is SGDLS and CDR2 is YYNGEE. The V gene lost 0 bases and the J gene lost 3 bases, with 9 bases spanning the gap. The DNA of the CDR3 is TGTGCCAGCAGCGTAGGCCCCGTAGACTATGGCTACACCTTC. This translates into CASSVGPVDYGYTF.

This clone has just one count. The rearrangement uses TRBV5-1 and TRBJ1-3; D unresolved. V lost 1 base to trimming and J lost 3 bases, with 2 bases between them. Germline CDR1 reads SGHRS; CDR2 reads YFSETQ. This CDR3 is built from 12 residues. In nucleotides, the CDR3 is TGCGCCAGCAGCTTGCTTGGAAACACCATATATTTT. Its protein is CASSLLGNTIYF. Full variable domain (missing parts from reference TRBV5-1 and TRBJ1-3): KAGVTQTPRYLIKTRGQQVTLSCSPISGHRSVSWYQQTPGQGLQFLFEYFSETQRNKGNFPGRFSGRQFSNSRSEMNVSTLELGDSALYLCASSLLGNTIYFGEGSWLTVV.

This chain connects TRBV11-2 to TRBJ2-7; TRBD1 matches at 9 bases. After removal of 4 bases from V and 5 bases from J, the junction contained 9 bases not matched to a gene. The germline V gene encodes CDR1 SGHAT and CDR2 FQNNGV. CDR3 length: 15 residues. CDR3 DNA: TGTGCCAGCAGCTCGAACAGGGGGCGCTTGGACGAGCAGTACTTC. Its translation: CASSSNRGRLDEQYF.

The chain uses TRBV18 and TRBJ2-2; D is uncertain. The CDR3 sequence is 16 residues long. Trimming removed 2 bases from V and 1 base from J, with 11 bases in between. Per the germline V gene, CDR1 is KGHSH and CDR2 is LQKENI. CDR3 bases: TGTGCCAGCTCACCAAGGAGCGAAATGAACACCGGGGAGCTGTTTTTT. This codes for CASSPRSEMNTGELFF.

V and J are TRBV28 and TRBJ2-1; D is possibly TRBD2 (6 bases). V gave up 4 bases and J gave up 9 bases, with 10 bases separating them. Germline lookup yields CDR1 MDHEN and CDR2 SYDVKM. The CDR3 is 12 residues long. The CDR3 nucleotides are TGTGCCAGCAGTTCCTGGGACTCTGAGCAGTTCTTC. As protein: CASSSWDSEQFF.

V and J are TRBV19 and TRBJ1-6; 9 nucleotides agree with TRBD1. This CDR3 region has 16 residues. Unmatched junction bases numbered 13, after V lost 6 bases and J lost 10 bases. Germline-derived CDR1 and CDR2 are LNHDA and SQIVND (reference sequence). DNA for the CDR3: TGTGCCAGTAGACGATTCCGGGACAGGGATATCTCACCCCTCCACTTT. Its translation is CASRRFRDRDISPLHF.

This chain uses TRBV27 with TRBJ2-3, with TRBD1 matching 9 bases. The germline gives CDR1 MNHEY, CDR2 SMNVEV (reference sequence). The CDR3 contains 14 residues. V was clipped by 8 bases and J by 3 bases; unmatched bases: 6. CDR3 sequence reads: CASSPDRGTDTQYF. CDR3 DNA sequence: TGTGCCAGCTCGCCGGACAGGGGAACAGATACGCAGTATTTT.

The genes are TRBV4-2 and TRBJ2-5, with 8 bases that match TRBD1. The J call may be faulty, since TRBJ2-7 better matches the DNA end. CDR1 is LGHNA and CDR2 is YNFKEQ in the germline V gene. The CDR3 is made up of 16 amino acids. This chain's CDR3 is CASSQETGTGSYEQYF. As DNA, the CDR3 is TGTGCCAGCAGCCAAGAGACAGGGACAGGCTCCTACGAGCAGTACTTC.

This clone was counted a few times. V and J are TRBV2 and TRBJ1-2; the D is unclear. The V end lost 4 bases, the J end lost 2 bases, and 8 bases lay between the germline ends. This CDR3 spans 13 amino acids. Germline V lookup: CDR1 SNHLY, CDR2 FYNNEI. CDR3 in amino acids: CASSARPNYGYTF. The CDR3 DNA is TGTGCCAGCAGTGCACGGCCGAACTATGGCTACACCTTC.

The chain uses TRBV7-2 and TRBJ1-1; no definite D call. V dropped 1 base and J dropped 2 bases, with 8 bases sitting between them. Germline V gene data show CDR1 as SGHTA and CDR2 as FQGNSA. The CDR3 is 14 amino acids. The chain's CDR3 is CASSLVPGNTEAFF. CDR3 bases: TGTGCCAGCAGCTTAGTTCCGGGAAACACTGAAGCTTTCTTT.

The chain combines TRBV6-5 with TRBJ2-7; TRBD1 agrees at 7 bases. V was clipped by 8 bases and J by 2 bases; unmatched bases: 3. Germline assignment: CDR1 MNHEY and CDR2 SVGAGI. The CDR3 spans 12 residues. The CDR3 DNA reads TGTGCCAGCCGGGACAGAGCCTACGAGCAGTACTTC. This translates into CASRDRAYEQYF.